The following is a T cell receptor (beta chain) sequence with its context. The data belong to a study of glioma-infiltrating T cells after dendritic cell vaccination. Study-level background: Patients had newly diagnosed or recurrent glioblastoma and received dendritic cell vaccines.

Clones were sequenced by immunoSEQ multiplex PCR, and TCRdb holds only the in-frame ones, with some missing. The sample has about 99,000 clones, more than 80% seen once; the top ten hold about 12%. Germline CDR1 is GTSNPN and CDR2 is SVGIG (reference sequence). With V trimmed by 5 bases and J by 1 base, 4 bases remained unmatched. This CDR3 has 14 amino acids. The receptor was derived from a human donor with glioblastoma. This sequence joins TRBV30 and TRBJ2-7; TRBD1 matches at 11 bases. The sample here was blood, taken before dendritic cell vaccination. CDR3 bases: TGTGCCTGGCGGACAGGGGGCAAATCCTACGAGCAGTACTTC. Translating gives CAWRTGGKSYEQYF. The whole variable domain, remainder taken from reference TRBV30 and TRBJ2-7, is SQTIHQWPATLVQPVGSPLSLECTVEGTSNPNLYWYRQAAGRGLQLLFYSVGIGQISSEVPQNLSASRPQDRQFILSSKKLLLSDSGFYLCAWRTGGKSYEQYFGPGTRLTVT.